This T cell receptor (beta chain) is from a study of cytomegalovirus exposure and HLA in healthy donors. Trimming cost V 5 bases and J 6 bases, with 13 bases left between them. CDR1 and CDR2 (germline): SEHNR, FQNEAQ (reference sequence). The CDR3 is 13 residues long. Primers included in the PCR were 60 Vbeta and 13 Jbeta primers. The method was immunoSEQ multiplex PCR; TCRdb's version includes in-frame clones alone and lacks a portion of them. The sample has about 120,000 clones; roughly four fifths are singletons. The chain joins TRBV7-9 to TRBJ1-1; possible D gene TRBD1, 6 bases. Sequencing was performed on PBMCs. The clonotype comes from a woman aged 18-35 years in good health and CMV-seronegative. CDR3 region: CASSESPGAEAFF. The CDR3 DNA sequence: TGTGCCAGCAGCGAATCTCCAGGGGCTGAAGCTTTCTTT.